The 27 T cell receptor beta chains below come from one sample, sequenced in a study of T cell changes during pregnancy in multiple sclerosis. Assay: immunoSEQ multiplex PCR; the TCRdb copy retains only in-frame clones and omits some. The sample comprises approximately 34,000 clones, around 92% of which are singletons, and approximately 0.5% rests with the top ten. The starting material was CD4+ T cells from peripheral blood mononuclear cells, obtained after pregnancy. These receptors were taken from a female donor with multiple sclerosis, enrolled in a pregnancy study.

The chain uses TRBV6-5 and TRBJ1-2; weak D call: TRBD1 (6 bases). The CDR3 spans 14 residues. Germline loops: CDR1 MNHEY, CDR2 SVGAGI. V dropped 6 bases and J dropped 8 bases, with 19 bases sitting between them. The CDR3 reads CASRSRTGTGGYTF. The CDR3 nucleotides are TGTGCCAGCAGATCTCGAACAGGGACGGGGGGCTACACCTTC.

This clone was detected once. The rearrangement links TRBV7-8 to TRBJ2-5; possibly TRBD2 for D (6 bases). V was shortened by 1 base and J by 5 bases, with 17 bases between the two germline ends. Germline V lookup: CDR1 SGHVS, CDR2 FQNEAQ. The CDR3 totals 16 residues. In DNA form, the CDR3 reads TGTGCCAGCAGCTTAGATTTCGGGGGAAAGGTGGAGACCCAGTACTTC. Translation: CASSLDFGGKVETQYF.

V is TRBV7-8 and J is TRBJ1-3; D ambiguous. Germline CDR1 SGHVS, CDR2 FQNEAQ. V lost 4 bases and J 8 bases, leaving 12 bases between the germline ends. The CDR3 is 13 residues long. The CDR3: CASSSLLGHTIYF. CDR3 sequence (DNA): TGTGCCAGCAGCTCCCTGCTTGGGCACACCATATATTTT. Combining the CDR3 with reference TRBV7-8 and TRBJ1-3 gives the whole variable domain GAGVSQSPRYKVAKRGQDVALRCDPISGHVSLFWYQQALGQGPEFLTYFQNEAQLDKSGLPSDRFFAERPEGSVSTLKIQRTQQEDSAVYLCASSSLLGHTIYFGEGSWLTVV.

The J gene is TRBJ1-5, the V gene TRBV15, with 7 nucleotides matching TRBD1. Germline V gene lookup returns CDR1 LNHNV and CDR2 YYDKDF (reference sequence). This CDR3 region has 16 residues. V shed 5 bases and J 4 bases; nucleotides not matched to a gene: 11. The CDR3 protein is CATSQATGTANQPQHF. The CDR3 DNA reads TGTGCCACCAGCCAAGCGACCGGGACAGCTAATCAGCCCCAGCATTTT. The full variable domain, completed using reference TRBV15 and TRBJ1-5, is DAMVIQNPRYQVTQFGKPVTLSCSQTLNHNVMYWYQQKSSQAPKLLFHYYDKDFNNEADTPDNFQSRRPNTSFCFLDIRSPGLGDTAMYLCATSQATGTANQPQHFGDGTRLSIL.

This clone was observed a single time. The chain couples TRBV6-1 to TRBJ2-2; 7 positions match TRBD1. The CDR3 runs 12 residues. The germline CDR1 and CDR2 sequences are MNHNS and SASEGT. With 8 bases clipped from V and 5 bases from J, the junction kept 2 bases outside the gene matches. The CDR3 DNA reads as TGTGCCAGCTACAGGGGTACCGGGGAGCTGTTTTTT. This sequence encodes CASYRGTGELFF.

The J gene is TRBJ2-2, the V gene TRBV7-2, with no clear D. V lost 4 bases to trimming and J lost 4 bases, with 10 bases between them. The CDR3 is 14 amino acids. From germline, CDR1 is SGHTA and CDR2 FQGNSA. The CDR3 DNA reads as TGTGCCAGCAGCTCAGTTAGGAGCACCGGGGAGCTGTTTTTT. Translated, it gives CASSSVRSTGELFF.

This chain connects TRBV5-1 to TRBJ2-1, with 7 bases aligning to TRBD1. The CDR3 length is 17 residues. Per the germline V gene, CDR1 is SGHRS and CDR2 is YFSETQ. Germline trimming cut 3 bases from V and 0 bases from J; bases unmatched to any gene: 9. The CDR3 nucleotides read TGCGCCAGCAGCTCACTCGGGACAGCCGCCTCCTACAATGAGCAGTTCTTC. Amino acids: CASSSLGTAASYNEQFF. The full variable domain, in which reference TRBV5-1 and TRBJ2-1 provide the parts outside the CDR3, is KAGVTQTPRYLIKTRGQQVTLSCSPISGHRSVSWYQQTPGQGLQFLFEYFSETQRNKGNFPGRFSGRQFSNSRSEMNVSTLELGDSALYLCASSSLGTAASYNEQFFGPGTRLTVL.

The chain combines TRBV27 with TRBJ1-1, with a weak D call TRBD1 (5 bases). The V gene lost 2 bases and the J gene lost 3 bases, with 13 bases spanning the gap. This CDR3 is built from 15 residues. Germline V lookup: CDR1 MNHEY, CDR2 SMNVEV (reference sequence). CDR3 sequence (DNA): TGTGCCAGCAGTTTAGTTGGGGGAGGGGACACTGAAGCTTTCTTT. It encodes CASSLVGGGDTEAFF.

The rearrangement links TRBV7-3 to TRBJ2-1; 10 bases are shared with TRBD2. The CDR3 totals 16 residues. Germline loops: CDR1 SGHTA, CDR2 FQGTGA. V trimming: 5 bases; J trimming: 4 bases; junction bases outside the gene matches: 8. The CDR3 nucleotides are TGTGCCAGCAGCGCCGCGGGACTAGCGACGTACAATGAGCAGTTCTTC. This codes for CASSAAGLATYNEQFF.

The genes are TRBV5-4 and TRBJ2-1; the D gene is possibly TRBD2 (5 bases). V gave up 4 bases and J gave up 5 bases, with 13 bases separating them. Germline V lookup: CDR1 SGHNT, CDR2 YYREEE (reference sequence). The CDR3 runs 14 residues. CDR3 coding DNA: TGTGCCAGCAGCCGCCGGGAAAACAACAATGAGCAGTTCTTC. The encoded protein is CASSRRENNNEQFF. The complete variable domain, with remaining parts taken from reference TRBV5-4 and TRBJ2-1, reads ETGVTQSPTHLIKTRGQQVTLRCSSQSGHNTVSWYQQALGQGPQFIFQYYREEENGRGNFPPRFSGLQFPNYSSELNVNALELDDSALYLCASSRRENNNEQFFGPGTRLTVL.

The chain uses TRBV28 and TRBJ2-6; tentative D call: TRBD1 (5 bases). The germline gives CDR1 MDHEN, CDR2 SYDVKM. V lost 3 bases, J lost 6 bases, and 9 bases lay in between. The CDR3 has 14 amino acids. CDR3 sequence (DNA): TGTGCCAGCAGTTTCAGGGTTTCGGCCAACGTCCTGACTTTC. Protein: CASSFRVSANVLTF. The full variable domain, its missing parts supplied by reference TRBV28 and TRBJ2-6, is DVKVTQSSRYLVKRTGEKVFLECVQDMDHENMFWYRQDPGLGLRLIYFSYDVKMKEKGDIPEGYSVSREKKERFSLILESASTNQTSMYLCASSFRVSANVLTFGAGSRLTVL.

The chain is built from TRBV28 and TRBJ2-1; TRBD1 matches at 7 bases. Per the germline V gene, CDR1 is MDHEN and CDR2 is SYDVKM. There are 15 residues in the CDR3. The V segment lost 8 bases and the J segment 5 bases; nucleotides outside the gene matches: 12. The CDR3 DNA reads as TGTGCCAGCCCTCCACGGGTCGGACAGGACAATGAGCAGTTCTTC. This gives the protein CASPPRVGQDNEQFF.

The chain combines TRBV5-1 with TRBJ1-4, with TRBD1 matching over 9 bases. The germline V gene encodes CDR1 SGHRS and CDR2 YFSETQ. V lost 4 bases and J lost 8; bases outside the gene matches: 6. This CDR3 has 14 amino acids. The CDR3 protein is CASSPTGGLEKLFF. The DNA of the CDR3 is TGCGCCAGCAGCCCTACAGGGGGCTTGGAAAAACTGTTTTTT.

This chain connects TRBV9 to TRBJ2-5; 7 positions match TRBD1. The trim removed 0 bases at V and 5 bases at J, leaving 4 bases unmatched. The germline V gene has CDR1 SGDLS and CDR2 YYNGEE. This CDR3 has 14 amino acids. The DNA of the CDR3 is TGTGCCAGCAGCGTAGGAGGGGGCCGGGAGACCCAGTACTTC. It codes for CASSVGGGRETQYF.

The chain recombines TRBV18 with TRBJ2-7; D possibly corresponds to TRBD1 (6 bases). CDR1 is KGHSH and CDR2 is LQKENI in the germline V gene. The CDR3 spans 11 residues. Trimming took off 6 bases at V and 5 bases at J, with 8 bases between the two ends. The CDR3 region has the DNA TGTGCCAGCTCGGGGGCAGACGAGCAGTACTTC. It translates to CASSGADEQYF.

The chain combines TRBV4-1 with TRBJ2-3; D is possibly TRBD2 (7 bases). CDR1 is MGHRA, CDR2 YSYEKL, per germline. The V gene lost 0 bases and the J gene lost 9 bases, with 13 bases spanning the gap. There are 14 residues in the CDR3. The CDR3 here is CASSQDGGAGTQYF. The CDR3 region has the DNA TGCGCCAGCAGCCAAGATGGGGGGGCGGGGACGCAGTATTTT.

This sequence joins TRBV7-2 and TRBJ1-2; TRBD1 might be the D (6 bases). The CDR3 has 17 residues. Deletions cut 4 bases from V and 4 bases from J, with 22 bases between. Germline V lookup: CDR1 SGHTA, CDR2 FQGNSA. CDR3 sequence: CASSSNAGGGSGYGYTF. The CDR3 region has the DNA TGTGCCAGCAGCTCCAACGCGGGAGGGGGGAGCGGCTATGGCTACACCTTC.

The J gene is TRBJ2-1, the V gene TRBV5-1; 7 nucleotides align to TRBD2. The germline gives CDR1 SGHRS, CDR2 YFSETQ. V trimming: 0 bases; J trimming: 5 bases; junction bases outside the gene matches: 5. There are 15 residues in the CDR3. CDR3 amino acids: CASSLGLAGNNEQFF. CDR3 DNA sequence: TGCGCCAGCAGCTTGGGACTAGCAGGTAACAATGAGCAGTTCTTC.

This CDR3 reads CASSSPFSGATYEQYF. The CDR3 nucleotides are TGTGCCAGCAGCTCCCCCTTTAGCGGGGCAACCTACGAGCAGTACTTC. V is TRBV11-1 and J is TRBJ2-7; 8 nucleotides match TRBD2. V shed 4 bases and J 2 bases; nucleotides not matched to a gene: 10. Germline assignment: CDR1 SGHAT and CDR2 FQDESV (reference sequence). CDR3 length equals 16 residues.

The CDR3 spells CASSSSTGTGMETQYF. The DNA for the CDR3 is TGTGCCAGCAGCTCGTCCACGGGGACAGGGATGGAGACCCAGTACTTC. This chain joins TRBV7-2 and TRBJ2-5; TRBD1 agrees at 9 bases. Trimming removed 4 bases from V and 5 bases from J; junction bases left unmatched: 11. Germline CDR1 and CDR2: SGHTA and FQGNSA. The CDR3 is 16 residues long.

This chain links TRBV7-3 with TRBJ2-2, with TRBD2 identical over 12 bases. V trimming: 5 bases; J trimming: 8 bases; junction bases outside the gene matches: 3. The CDR3 is made up of 14 amino acids. Germline values: CDR1 SGHTA, CDR2 FQGTGA. The CDR3 DNA sequence: TGTGCCAGCAGCCTAGGGACTAGCGGGGGGGAGCTGTTTTTT. Its protein product is CASSLGTSGGELFF.

The chain uses TRBV6-1 and TRBJ1-5, with 9 bases lining up with TRBD1. The CDR3 is 15 residues long. Germline V gives CDR1 MNHNS, CDR2 SASEGT. With 6 bases clipped from V and 7 bases from J, the junction kept 10 bases outside the gene matches. CDR3 in amino acids: CASSNRDRAQQPQHF. The CDR3 bases are TGTGCCAGCAGCAACCGGGACAGGGCCCAGCAGCCCCAGCATTTT.

V usage is TRBV2 and J usage is TRBJ2-5, with 9 bases aligning to TRBD1. The CDR3 covers 14 residues. The germline V gene has CDR1 SNHLY and CDR2 FYNNEI. Unmatched junction bases numbered 7, after V lost 6 bases and J lost 5 bases. The CDR3 nucleotides are TGTGCCAGCAGGGAAAACAGGGGGCCGGAGACCCAGTACTTC. The encoded protein is CASRENRGPETQYF.

V usage is TRBV2 and J usage is TRBJ2-1; a weak D match, TRBD1 (5 bases). CDR3 size: 12 residues. Germline loops: CDR1 SNHLY, CDR2 FYNNEI. Trimming stripped 11 bases from V and 7 bases from J, with 15 bases between. DNA for the CDR3: TGTGCCGTTAGATCAAAGGGGAATGAGCAGTTCTTC. Protein: CAVRSKGNEQFF.

CDR3: CASSPRRGYNEQFF. The CDR3 DNA reads as TGTGCCAGCAGCCCCCGGAGAGGCTACAATGAGCAGTTCTTC. This sequence joins TRBV7-8 and TRBJ2-1; D is uncertain. In germline, CDR1 is SGHVS, CDR2 FQNEAQ. V lost 5 bases to trimming and J lost 3 bases, with 11 bases between them. The CDR3 covers 14 residues.

This clone has a handful of counts. The chain joins TRBV7-9 to TRBJ1-1, with D unresolved. The CDR3 covers 14 residues. Trimming removed 1 base at V and 2 bases at J, with 8 bases between. Germline V gene lookup returns CDR1 SEHNR and CDR2 FQNEAQ (reference sequence). The CDR3 region is CASSLVRDNTEAFF. CDR3 DNA sequence: TGTGCCAGCAGCTTAGTGAGGGATAACACTGAAGCTTTCTTT.

The chain has TRBV19 and TRBJ1-1; the match to TRBD1 covers 9 bases. This CDR3 has 15 amino acids. The germline CDR1 and CDR2 sequences are LNHDA and SQIVND (reference sequence). Unmatched junction bases numbered 5, after V lost 1 base and J lost 5 bases. The CDR3 loop is CASSIGGQGKTEAFF. The CDR3 bases are TGTGCCAGTAGTATAGGGGGACAGGGAAAAACTGAAGCTTTCTTT. The full variable domain, rest sourced from reference TRBV19 and TRBJ1-1, is DGGITQSPKYLFRKEGQNVTLSCEQNLNHDAMYWYRQDPGQGLRLIYYSQIVNDFQKGDIAEGYSVSREKKESFPLTVTSAQKNPTAFYLCASSIGGQGKTEAFFGQGTRLTVV.